The 26 T cell receptor beta chains presented below share a single source sample, sequenced in a study of blood T cell repertoires in COVID-19 (TCRdb year 2020). The protocol used for the library was the immunoSEQ multiplex PCR assay. In TCRdb, the immuneACCESS table is reduced to in-frame sequences with V and J assigned. These tables do not hold every clone; where another copy was compared, an unresolved V gene accounts for under half, and the others remain unexplained. The sample profile shows 65,000 to 90,000 clones; roughly 78% of them were found once. Around 9.3% of the sample is held by the ten biggest clonotypes. Source material: peripheral blood. The receptors originated from a man between 60 and 70 years old with acute or convalescent COVID-19.

The J gene is TRBJ2-3, the V gene TRBV7-2, with TRBD1 as a possible D gene (5 bases). With 5 bases removed from V and 5 bases from J, the gap between germline ends came to 14 bases. CDR3 length: 14 amino acids. CDR1 is SGHTA and CDR2 is FQGNSA in the germline V gene. This chain's CDR3 is CASSPRQGLDTQYF. The CDR3 region has the DNA TGTGCCAGCAGCCCCAGGCAGGGTCTAGATACGCAGTATTTT.

This clone was counted a single time. The chain carries TRBV5-4 and TRBJ1-4; possible D gene TRBD1, 5 bases. There are 14 residues in the CDR3. Germline CDR1 reads SGHNT; CDR2 reads YYREEE (reference sequence). Trimming removed 3 bases from V and 8 bases from J, with 14 bases in between. The CDR3 DNA is TGTGCCAGCAGCTCGGGGGATAAAAAAGAAAAACTGTTTTTT. Protein product: CASSSGDKKEKLFF.

The chain couples TRBV11-2 to TRBJ2-3; tentatively, D is TRBD2 (6 bases). The CDR3 has 11 amino acids. Germline values: CDR1 SGHAT, CDR2 FQNNGV. V lost 5 bases, J lost 9 bases, and 9 bases lay in between. The DNA for the CDR3 is TGTGCCAGCAGCCCCCGGGAGACGCAGTATTTT. Its translation is CASSPRETQYF.

The chain recombines TRBV7-2 with TRBJ2-5; 8 bases align to TRBD2. The germline gives CDR1 SGHTA, CDR2 FQGNSA. V gave up 2 bases and J gave up 2 bases; unmatched junction bases: 7. The CDR3 totals 16 residues. The CDR3 reads CASSLMSGGLQETQYF. In DNA, the CDR3 is TGTGCCAGCAGCTTAATGTCGGGAGGGCTACAAGAGACCCAGTACTTC.

This chain joins TRBV29-1 and TRBJ2-3; weak D call: TRBD1 (5 bases). Germline V CDR1 and CDR2: SQVTM, ANQGSEA. V lost 6 bases to trimming and J lost 5 bases, with 6 bases between them. The CDR3 contains 10 residues. The CDR3 sequence: CSVGEDTQYF. Here the CDR3 DNA reads TGCAGCGTAGGGGAAGATACGCAGTATTTT.

This rearrangement joins TRBV28 to TRBJ1-3, with a weak D call TRBD1 (5 bases). Trimming stripped 8 bases from V and 4 bases from J, with 12 bases between. Germline assignment: CDR1 MDHEN and CDR2 SYDVKM. The CDR3 covers 13 residues. The CDR3 region has the DNA TGTGCCAGCTTCGACAGTAGGGGAAACACCATATATTTT. It encodes CASFDSRGNTIYF.

The rearrangement uses TRBV7-2 and TRBJ2-7, with D hard to call. The CDR3 totals 14 residues. Germline CDR1 is SGHTA and CDR2 is FQGNSA. Trimming cost V 5 bases and J 3 bases, with 14 bases left between them. This CDR3 reads CASSPTVGLYEQYF. CDR3 DNA: TGTGCCAGCAGCCCAACCGTCGGTCTCTACGAGCAGTACTTC. Full variable domain (missing parts from reference TRBV7-2 and TRBJ2-7): GAGVSQSPSNKVTEKGKDVELRCDPISGHTALYWYRQSLGQGLEFLIYFQGNSAPDKSGLPSDRFSAERTGGSVSTLTIQRTQQEDSAVYLCASSPTVGLYEQYFGPGTRLTVT.

The V call is TRBV30, the J call TRBJ1-6; D is ambiguous. CDR1 and CDR2 from the germline V gene are GTSNPN and SVGIG (reference sequence). The CDR3 covers 12 residues. With 1 base removed from V and 8 bases from J, the gap between germline ends came to 6 bases. CDR3 sequence (DNA): TGTGCCTGGAGTGGGGGAGATTCACCCCTCCACTTT. It specifies CAWSGGDSPLHF.

The chain has TRBV5-8 and TRBJ2-1; no clear D gene. The V end was cut by 4 bases, the J end by 13 bases, with 12 bases between. CDR1 and CDR2 from the germline V gene are SGHTS and YDEGEE. The length of the CDR3 is 11 residues. The CDR3 DNA reads as TGTGCCAGCAGCCTCGAGCCCGTCCAGTTCTTC. It translates to CASSLEPVQFF. The full variable domain, with the rest looked up from reference TRBV5-8 and TRBJ2-1, is EAGVTQSPTHLIKTRGQQATLRCSPISGHTSVYWYQQALGLGLQFLLWYDEGEERNRGNFPPRFSGRQFPNYSSELNVNALELEDSALYLCASSLEPVQFFGPGTRLTVL.

The V gene is TRBV5-4, the J gene TRBJ1-1, with D tentatively TRBD1 (5 bases). Between the trimmed V and J ends, which lost 3 bases and 0 bases, there was a span of 9 bases. This CDR3 region has 14 residues. Germline CDR1 reads SGHNT; CDR2 reads YYREEE (reference sequence). The CDR3, as DNA: TGTGCCAGCAGCTCCCGGGACTTGAACACTGAAGCTTTCTTT. Its protein is CASSSRDLNTEAFF.

The V and J genes are TRBV28 and TRBJ2-1; D is possibly TRBD1 (5 bases). The CDR3 has 21 residues. Trimming left V 10 bases short and J 0 bases short, with 34 bases between. Germline V gives CDR1 MDHEN, CDR2 SYDVKM. CDR3 amino acids: CATPPPWPLHRQKSSYNEQFF. In nucleotides, the CDR3 is TGTGCCACCCCACCCCCCTGGCCCCTCCACCGACAGAAGAGCTCCTACAATGAGCAGTTCTTC.

The J gene is TRBJ1-6, the V gene TRBV7-8; D uncertain. Germline CDR1 is SGHVS and CDR2 is FQNEAQ. The CDR3 runs to 12 residues. Trimming pared 1 base from V and 9 bases from J, leaving 4 bases between. In DNA, the CDR3 is TGTGCCAGCAGCTTAGTATTTTCACCCCTCCACTTT. Protein product: CASSLVFSPLHF.

The chain uses TRBV24-1 and TRBJ1-6; maybe TRBD1 (6 bases). The CDR3 contains 15 residues. Germline-derived CDR1 and CDR2 are KGHDR and SFDVKD. V dropped 9 bases and J dropped 3 bases, with 14 bases sitting between them. CDR3 in amino acids: CATSPGQSYNSPLHF. CDR3 in DNA: TGTGCCACCTCCCCGGGACAAAGCTATAATTCACCCCTCCACTTT.

This clone was detected a few times. The chain has TRBV27 and TRBJ1-5, with a possible D match to TRBD1 (6 bases). The germline V and J ends were trimmed by 6 bases and 1 base, with 10 bases remaining between them. The CDR3 has 14 residues. Germline loops: CDR1 MNHEY, CDR2 SMNVEV (reference sequence). The CDR3 region is CASRKQGSNQPQHF. CDR3 DNA: TGTGCCAGCAGGAAACAGGGAAGCAATCAGCCCCAGCATTTT.

The chain carries TRBV28 and TRBJ1-5; no clear D. V lost 7 bases to trimming and J lost 2 bases, with 15 bases between them. The germline gives CDR1 MDHEN, CDR2 SYDVKM. The CDR3 sequence is 15 residues long. The CDR3 sequence is CASKQSRTRNQPQHF. The CDR3 DNA is TGTGCCAGCAAACAGTCAAGAACCCGCAATCAGCCCCAGCATTTT.

The gene calls are TRBV6-2 or TRBV6-3 and TRBJ2-3; tentatively, D is TRBD2 (6 bases). Germline CDR1 is MNHEY and CDR2 is SVGEGT. The CDR3 loop spans 14 amino acids. V lost 5 bases and J 0 bases, leaving 9 bases between the germline ends. CDR3 in DNA: TGTGCCAGCAGTACCGGGACTAGCACAGATACGCAGTATTTT. It encodes CASSTGTSTDTQYF.

The rearrangement uses TRBV4-3 and TRBJ2-2; TRBD2 matches at 8 bases. CDR1 LGHNA and CDR2 YSLEER come from the germline V gene. Trimming at V came to 2 bases and at J to 7 bases, leaving 0 bases not matched to a gene. The CDR3 sequence is 13 residues long. The CDR3 is CASSQLAGGELFF. In DNA, the CDR3 is TGCGCCAGCAGCCAACTAGCGGGCGGGGAGCTGTTTTTT.

For the CDR3, the DNA is TGTGCCAGCAGCCAAGGACAAAACACCGGGGAGCTGTTTTTT. Translating it yields CASSQGQNTGELFF. The gene calls are TRBV14 and TRBJ2-2, with D unclear. Trimming stripped 1 base from V and 2 bases from J, with 5 bases between. The CDR3 totals 14 residues. CDR1 is SGHDN and CDR2 is FVKESK in the germline V gene.

The chain links TRBV19 to TRBJ1-5; 7 bases line up with TRBD1. V gave up 4 bases and J gave up 7 bases; unmatched junction bases: 4. Germline lookup yields CDR1 LNHDA and CDR2 SQIVND (reference sequence). The CDR3 length is 13 residues. The DNA for the CDR3 is TGTGCCAGTAGTAACCAGGGGGGACAGCCCCAGCATTTT. This sequence encodes CASSNQGGQPQHF.

The V call is TRBV18, the J call TRBJ2-3; 7 bases fit TRBD2. The length of the CDR3 is 14 residues. The germline gives CDR1 KGHSH, CDR2 LQKENI. With V trimmed by 4 bases and J by 4 bases, 5 bases remained unmatched. The DNA of the CDR3 is TGTGCCAGCTCACATACTAGCGCTCCAGATACGCAGTATTTT. It codes for CASSHTSAPDTQYF. The variable domain in full, completed from reference TRBV18 and TRBJ2-3, reads NAGVMQNPRHLVRRRGQEARLRCSPMKGHSHVYWYRQLPEEGLKFMVYLQKENIIDESGMPKERFSAEFPKEGPSILRIQQVVRGDSAAYFCASSHTSAPDTQYFGPGTRLTVL.

The chain links TRBV7-2 to TRBJ1-1, with D unclear. The CDR3 is 13 residues long. Per germline, CDR1 SGHTA and CDR2 FQGNSA. The V end was cut by 5 bases, the J end by 7 bases, with 14 bases between. Here the CDR3 DNA reads TGTGCCAGCAGCCAAGGCGGTTACGGTGAAGCTTTCTTT. As protein: CASSQGGYGEAFF. Combining the CDR3 with reference TRBV7-2 and TRBJ1-1 gives the whole variable domain GAGVSQSPSNKVTEKGKDVELRCDPISGHTALYWYRQSLGQGLEFLIYFQGNSAPDKSGLPSDRFSAERTGGSVSTLTIQRTQQEDSAVYLCASSQGGYGEAFFGQGTRLTVV.

This sequence joins TRBV28 and TRBJ1-3; D may be TRBD1 (5 bases). The length of the CDR3 is 14 residues. The V end was cut by 2 bases, the J end by 2 bases, with 7 bases between. Germline assignment: CDR1 MDHEN and CDR2 SYDVKM. CDR3 nucleotide sequence: TGTGCCAGCAGTTTAGGGGGGACTGGAAACACCATATATTTT. Translating it yields CASSLGGTGNTIYF.

The chain links TRBV6-5 to TRBJ1-4, with 7 positions matching TRBD1. CDR1 is MNHEY and CDR2 is SVGAGI in the germline V gene. The V segment lost 4 bases and the J segment 8 bases; nucleotides outside the gene matches: 10. The CDR3 extends over 15 amino acids. CDR3 nucleotide sequence: TGTGCCAGCAGTTCCCAAAGAACAGGGGAGGAAAAACTGTTTTTT. It yields the protein CASSSQRTGEEKLFF.

This sequence joins TRBV5-4 and TRBJ2-7; 8 bases agree with TRBD2. Germline trimming cut 7 bases from V and 0 bases from J; bases unmatched to any gene: 12. From germline, CDR1 is SGHNT and CDR2 YYREEE (reference sequence). The CDR3 has 16 amino acids. As DNA, the CDR3 is TGTGCCAGCGCCATCCTCAGCGGGGGCCTCTCCTACGAGCAGTACTTC. Encoded protein: CASAILSGGLSYEQYF.

This clone was seen only a few times. The chain employs TRBV28 and TRBJ1-1, with 9 bases matching TRBD1. Trimming cost V 6 bases and J 11 bases; bases outside gene matches: 7. This CDR3 comprises 12 residues. The germline V gene encodes CDR1 MDHEN and CDR2 SYDVKM. CDR3 sequence: CASSGQGYRAFF. The CDR3 DNA follows: TGTGCCAGCAGCGGACAGGGGTACAGGGCTTTCTTT.

This clone came up once. The chain uses TRBV7-6 and TRBJ1-5; D not certain. The germline V and J ends were trimmed by 4 bases and 0 bases, with 7 bases remaining between them. Germline V gives CDR1 SGHVS, CDR2 FNYEAQ. The CDR3 runs 14 residues. The CDR3 sequence: CASSSGFSNQPQHF. The DNA for the CDR3 is TGTGCCAGCAGCTCGGGGTTTAGCAATCAGCCCCAGCATTTT.